This T cell receptor (beta chain) was documented in a study of cytotoxic CD8 clonotypes in ibrutinib-treated CLL. Overall study context: The group held 11 relapsed/refractory and roughly 15 treatment-naive patients, with some 17 IGHV unmutated.

Assay: immunoSEQ multiplex PCR; the TCRdb copy retains only in-frame clones and omits some. The profile shows around 97,000 clones, approximately 82% of them singletons. Trimming took off 1 base at V and 0 bases at J, with 11 bases between the two ends. The CDR3 totals 15 residues. The germline V gene encodes CDR1 GTSNPN and CDR2 SVGIG (reference sequence). Study-wide findings and caveats: On treatment, the uncommon public clonotypes contracted or remained stable. Clonality grew at ibrutinib response; at progression, it decreased back toward baseline.

As to this clone: Its target is unknown.

The sequencing used PBMCs, collected after 12 months of ibrutinib treatment. The gene calls are TRBV30 and TRBJ2-3, with D maybe TRBD1 (6 bases). This TCR was sampled from a human donor with chronic lymphocytic leukemia. In nucleotides, the CDR3 is TGTGCCTGGAGTGAGTCCACAGGGAGCACAGATACGCAGTATTTT. Encoded protein: CAWSESTGSTDTQYF.